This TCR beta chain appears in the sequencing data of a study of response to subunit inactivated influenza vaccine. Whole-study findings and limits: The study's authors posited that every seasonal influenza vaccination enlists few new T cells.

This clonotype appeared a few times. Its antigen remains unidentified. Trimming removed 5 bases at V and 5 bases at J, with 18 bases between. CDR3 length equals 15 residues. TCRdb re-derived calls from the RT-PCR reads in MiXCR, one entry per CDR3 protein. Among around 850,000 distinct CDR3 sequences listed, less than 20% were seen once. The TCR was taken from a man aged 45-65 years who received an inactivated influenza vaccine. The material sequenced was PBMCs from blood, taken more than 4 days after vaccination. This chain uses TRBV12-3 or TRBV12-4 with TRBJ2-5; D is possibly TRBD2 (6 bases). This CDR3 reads CASSPEARGWETQYF. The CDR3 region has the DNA TGTGCCAGCAGTCCGGAGGCGCGGGGTTGGGAGACCCAGTACTTC.